Sequencing of this TCR beta chain was carried out in a study of blood T cell repertoires in COVID-19. The overall study: The United States, Italy and Spain provided the acute and convalescent COVID-19 samples.

Using immunoSEQ multiplex PCR, the repertoire was profiled, and TCRdb retains in-frame clones only, with some absent. The table includes around 450,000 clones, roughly 87% detected once. V lost 4 bases, J lost 7 bases, and 8 bases stayed unmatched. Germline V gene data show CDR1 as KGHDR and CDR2 as SFDVKD. This CDR3 spans 14 amino acids. The specimen was PBMCs or T cells enriched from blood (not recorded which). The sequence came from a man between 18 and 35 years old who had recovered from COVID-19. This chain links TRBV24-1 with TRBJ1-2; 7 bases map to TRBD1. CDR3 nucleotide sequence: TGTGCCACCAGTGACCTAGACAGGGACAGTGGCTACACCTTC. It encodes CATSDLDRDSGYTF.